This T cell receptor (beta chain) was obtained from a study of identifying expanded T cells in peripheral blood. To note about this clone: Antigen: not known.

Measured with immunoSEQ multiplex PCR; TCRdb has only the in-frame clones, and not every one. The repertoire holds around 84,000 clones, with roughly 89% as singletons. This CDR3 is 13 amino acids long. Germline V gene sequence: CDR1 SGHNT, CDR2 YYREEE (reference sequence). Trimming at V came to 5 bases and at J to 5 bases, leaving 5 bases not matched to a gene. Study-wide findings and caveats: Technical replicates showed around 1.2 changed clones; two weeks around 15; four weeks 19. Variance in clone template counts between roughly 2-week samples significantly increased with total template count across all healthy donors.

Specimen: blood. This clonotype was sampled from a person aged 18 to 70 in good health. The chain joins TRBV5-4 to TRBJ1-1; 8 bases fit TRBD1. The CDR3 spells CASRRQGSTEAFF. In DNA form, the CDR3 reads TGTGCCAGCAGACGACAGGGGAGTACTGAAGCTTTCTTT.